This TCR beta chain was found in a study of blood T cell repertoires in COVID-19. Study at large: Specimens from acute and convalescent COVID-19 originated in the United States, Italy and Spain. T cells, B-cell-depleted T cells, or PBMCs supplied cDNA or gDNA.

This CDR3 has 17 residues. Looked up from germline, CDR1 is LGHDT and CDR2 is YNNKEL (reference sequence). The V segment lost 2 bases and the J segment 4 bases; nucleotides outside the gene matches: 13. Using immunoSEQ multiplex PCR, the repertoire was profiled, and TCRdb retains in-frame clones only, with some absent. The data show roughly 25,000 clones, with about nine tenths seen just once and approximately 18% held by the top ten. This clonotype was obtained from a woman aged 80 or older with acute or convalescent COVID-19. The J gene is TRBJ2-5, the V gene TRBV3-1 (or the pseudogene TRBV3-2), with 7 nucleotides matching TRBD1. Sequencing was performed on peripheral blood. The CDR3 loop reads CASSQLATGSGLETQYF. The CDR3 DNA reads TGTGCCAGCAGCCAACTGGCGACAGGGTCAGGGTTAGAGACCCAGTACTTC.